This TCR beta chain was captured in a study of shared clonotypes between healthy human individuals. The data were produced by immunoSEQ multiplex PCR, yet TCRdb's version contains in-frame clones alone and is incomplete. Here the sample spans around 500,000 clones, 70% to 80% being singletons. CDR3 length: 15 amino acids. Germline assignment: CDR1 SEHNR and CDR2 FQNEAQ (reference sequence). Deletions cut 0 bases from V and 0 bases from J, with 9 bases between. Sequenced material: PBMCs. The TCR comes from a woman between 40 and 55 years old in good health. Some clones in this sample may be carry-over from other donors' samples. The chain is built from TRBV7-9 and TRBJ2-7; D is possibly TRBD1 (6 bases). For the CDR3, the DNA is TGTGCCAGCAGCTTAGCCCGGGACATCTCCTACGAGCAGTACTTC. Translation gives CASSLARDISYEQYF.